The entry below gives a single TCR beta chain sequence along with its context. This clonotype was picked up one time. Its antigen has not been determined. No base quality information exists; no much larger clone differs at one position. Weak support is all one read offers. In the germline V gene, CDR1 corresponds to MNHEY and CDR2 to SVGEGT. V trim: 6 bases; J trim: 7 bases; unmatched bases: 12. From cysteine to phenylalanine, the CDR3 is 16 amino acids long. Only CDR3 DNA is held: 48 bases, read in frame from base 1. The intended sense of this specimen's time point label: sample taken at primary tumor resection. The donors were 70 or so patients from the lung TRACERx cohort who had early-stage, untreated non-small cell lung cancer. TCR sequencing used whole RNA extracted from tumor and nontumor lung tissue, or from cryopreserved PBMC samples, without cell sorting. Only patients for whom sufficient RNA was available from at least two tumor regions were selected for TCR sequencing. A lung pathologist reviewed the tumor and adjacent nontumor lung specimens before the specimens were selected.

The sample belongs to a study of spatial heterogeneity in lung cancer (dated by TCRdb to between 2018 and 2021). At the level of the whole study: More beta-chain than alpha-chain transcripts were consistently detected, likely reflecting higher beta-chain transcript abundance. At surgery, 200 or so tumor regions, fewer than 85 matched nontumor lung samples and 56 PBMC samples were TCR-sequenced for both alpha and beta chains. A strong correlation was found between TCR transcript counts in tumor regions and a T cell transcriptional module score from matched bulk RNA-seq. In non-small cell lung cancer, the study made a quantitative comparison of TCR alpha and beta repertoires among multiple tumor regions, matched nontumor lung and blood. In the raw uncorrected reads, each unique combination of TCR and UMI appeared more than ten times on average. Nonsynonymous mutation counts, determined by whole-exome sequencing of tumor tissue, were related to features of the TCR repertoire.

Study-level results and caveats: Confirming at a functional level the hypothesis that regional TCRs recognize regional mutations was considered to require additional single-cell paired TCR alpha and beta sequencing. The number of expanded intratumoral alpha and beta TCRs correlated with the tumor nonsynonymous mutation count. Counts of ubiquitous and regional expanded TCRs correlated with counts of ubiquitous and regional nonsynonymous mutations, respectively. TCR-seq coverage of tumor T cells was estimated to be only about 7% for alpha chains and about 12% for beta chains.

The library was built by means of 5' RACE. Sequenced using a NextSeq 500. The TCR library protocol attached a unique molecular identifier to each TCR cDNA molecule to allow correction of PCR and sequencing errors. From the authors' description of their analysis: TCR identification, UMI-based error correction and CDR3 extraction were all carried out with Decombinator tools. Expanded TCRs were defined as those above a frequency of 2 per 1,000, corresponding to the top 1% of the tumor frequency distribution. Expanded tumor TCRs were classed as regional if statistically deemed absent (corrected P<0.05) from at least one tumor region, otherwise ubiquitous. Renyi diversity was computed with the R vegan package after each repertoire had been subsampled 100 times to 5,000 TCRs. To build CDR3 similarity networks, amino acid triplet string-kernel similarity was used, and CDR3s were connected when their pairwise similarity was above 0.82. TCRdb reprocessing: public reads trimmed at Q25 with fastp, clones called with MiXCR, in-frame beta chains kept. Here each entry gathers all rows of one CDR3 protein and keeps the most common genes and DNA. In this record, the V and J calls reflect TCRdb's handling and not the investigators' own analysis. The table for this sample lists about 1,200 distinct CDR3 sequences; around 18% of them were counted only once. The ten top clones hold 41% of the sample.

The sequencing used lung tumor tissue, collected at surgery. The receptor comes from a male donor with early-stage non-small cell lung cancer. This sequence uses TRBV6-2 or TRBV6-3 and TRBJ1-5; the junction holds 10 bases that match TRBD1. DNA sequence: TGTGCCAGCAGCCGGGACAGGGGCGTTCATGGGCAGCCCCAGCATTTT. This encodes CASSRDRGVHGQPQHF.